The 22 T cell receptor beta chains below come from one sample, sequenced in a study of T cells in Graves' hyperthyroidism and ophthalmopathy. The TCR beta CDR3 regions underwent amplification using RNA transcripts as the source. TCR CDR3 regions were first amplified by RT-PCR with HTBI primers. TCRdb recomputed calls from the multiplex PCR reads with MiXCR, one row per CDR3 protein. This repertoire shows almost 500,000 distinct CDR3 sequences, 22% found once; its top ten account for 49%. Sequenced: blood. These receptors were obtained from a woman aged 70-85 years with Graves' ophthalmopathy.

The rearrangement links TRBV7-9 to TRBJ2-5; 7 bases line up with TRBD1. The CDR3 contains 16 residues. The V gene end was trimmed by 2 bases and the J gene end by 5 bases; junction bases not matched to a gene: 11. Germline CDR1 reads SEHNR; CDR2 reads FQNEAQ (reference sequence). CDR3 in amino acids: CASSLPPGTDGETQYF. Written as DNA, the CDR3 is TGTGCCAGCAGCTTACCTCCCGGGACAGACGGGGAGACCCAGTACTTC.

The rearrangement links TRBV28 to TRBJ1-6; D is unclear. V was shortened by 2 bases and J by 5 bases, with 10 bases between the two germline ends. The CDR3 spans 15 residues. Germline loops: CDR1 MDHEN, CDR2 SYDVKM. CDR3 bases: TGTGCCAGCAGTTTAGAACAGAAGAATAATTCACCCCTCCACTTT. It codes for CASSLEQKNNSPLHF.

This clonotype has more than one count but fewer than ten. The chain uses TRBV19 and TRBJ2-1, with 11 bases identical to TRBD2. The CDR3 runs to 18 residues. Trimming at V came to 0 bases and at J to 4 bases, leaving 8 bases not matched to a gene. Germline V gives CDR1 LNHDA, CDR2 SQIVND (reference sequence). The CDR3 bases are TGTGCCAGTAGTATAGAGGGTCTAGCGGGAGGCCTATACAATGAGCAGTTCTTC. Translating gives CASSIEGLAGGLYNEQFF.

The sample holds a few counts of this clonotype. This sequence joins TRBV29-1 and TRBJ1-1, with D unclear. CDR3 length: 14 amino acids. Trimming cost V 3 bases and J 1 base, with 12 bases left between them. Germline CDR1 reads SQVTM; CDR2 reads ANQGSEA. Here the CDR3 reads CSVDVGMGNTEAFF. The CDR3 bases are TGCAGCGTTGATGTGGGAATGGGGAACACTGAAGCTTTCTTT.

The chain recombines TRBV4-1 with TRBJ1-4; no reliable D call. V was pared by 4 bases and J by 7 bases, with 10 bases between. The germline gives CDR1 MGHRA, CDR2 YSYEKL. The CDR3 covers 13 residues. For the CDR3, the DNA is TGCGCCAGCAGCCCAGTGATACGTGAAAAACTGTTTTTT. Translation gives CASSPVIREKLFF.

The rearrangement links TRBV7-9 to TRBJ2-1; TRBD2 matches at 9 bases. V shed 4 bases, J shed 8 bases, and the junction held 3 bases outside the gene matches. The V gene's germline CDR1 is SEHNR and CDR2 FQNEAQ (reference sequence). The CDR3 spans 13 residues. CDR3 sequence: CASSYSGSYEQFF. The CDR3 bases are TGTGCCAGCAGCTATAGCGGGAGTTATGAGCAGTTCTTC.

The V and J genes are TRBV18 and TRBJ2-7; 10 bases agree with TRBD2. The ends lost 3 bases at V and 2 bases at J; junction bases unmatched: 4. CDR1 is KGHSH, CDR2 LQKENI, per germline. This CDR3 is built from 15 residues. The CDR3 sequence: CASSPGTSVTYEQYF. DNA for the CDR3: TGTGCCAGCTCACCCGGGACTAGCGTAACCTACGAGCAGTACTTC.

This clonotype was seen a few times. The chain carries TRBV5-5 and TRBJ2-2; D is ambiguous. V was clipped by 4 bases and J by 6 bases, with 7 bases between them. Germline CDR1 SGHKS, CDR2 YYEKEE (reference sequence). This CDR3 contains 12 residues. The CDR3: CASSHNAGELFF. The CDR3, as DNA: TGTGCCAGCAGCCACAACGCCGGGGAGCTGTTTTTT.

There are a few counts of this clonotype. This chain links TRBV5-5 with TRBJ2-5; D might be TRBD2 (6 bases). There are 14 residues in the CDR3. Between the trimmed V and J ends, which lost 4 bases and 5 bases, there was a span of 15 bases. Germline V gives CDR1 SGHKS, CDR2 YYEKEE (reference sequence). CDR3 region: CASSPARAGETQYF. In DNA form, the CDR3 reads TGTGCCAGCAGCCCGGCTCGGGCGGGGGAGACCCAGTACTTC.

This clonotype was picked up a small number of times. The chain has TRBV7-9 and TRBJ1-1; D gene unclear. Trimming removed 5 bases from V and 6 bases from J, with 10 bases in between. The CDR3 runs to 12 residues. Germline lookup yields CDR1 SEHNR and CDR2 FQNEAQ (reference sequence). CDR3 protein: CASSPLWAEAFF. The CDR3 DNA reads TGTGCCAGCAGCCCTTTGTGGGCTGAAGCTTTCTTT.

There are many counts of this clonotype. V and J are TRBV11-2 and TRBJ1-1; D call uncertain. V was shortened by 1 base and J by 4 bases, with 10 bases between the two germline ends. The CDR3 loop spans 14 amino acids. The germline gives CDR1 SGHAT, CDR2 FQNNGV. The CDR3 here is CASSLAPRGTEAFF. In DNA, the CDR3 is TGTGCCAGCAGCTTAGCCCCGAGAGGCACTGAAGCTTTCTTT.

This clonotype has only a few counts. This chain links TRBV6-2 or TRBV6-3 with TRBJ1-6; tentative D call: TRBD1 (6 bases). The CDR3 length is 14 residues. Germline CDR1 reads MNHEY; CDR2 reads SVGEGT. Trimming removed 8 bases at V and 7 bases at J, with 15 bases between. In DNA form, the CDR3 reads TGTGCCAGCGGCCCCAGGGGAGGCAATTCACCCCTCCACTTT. It yields the protein CASGPRGGNSPLHF.

The rearrangement uses TRBV6-4 and TRBJ1-5; 7 bases match TRBD1. Germline lookup yields CDR1 MRHNA and CDR2 SNTAGT. This CDR3 contains 14 residues. Unmatched junction bases numbered 5, after V lost 6 bases and J lost 3 bases. The CDR3 DNA sequence: TGTGCCAGCAGGGACAGGAACTACAATCAGCCCCAGCATTTT. This gives the protein CASRDRNYNQPQHF.

This clonotype was found a few times. This sequence joins TRBV19 and TRBJ2-5; D is undetermined. Germline V gives CDR1 LNHDA, CDR2 SQIVND (reference sequence). The CDR3 has 13 residues. The V and J ends lost 10 bases and 5 bases respectively, with 17 bases between them. The CDR3 DNA follows: TGTGCCACTTCACCCTTAACCGGGGAGACCCAGTACTTC. Its translation is CATSPLTGETQYF.

CDR3 DNA: TGTGCCAGCAGCTCATATTTCGGCGACCCCCGGAATCAGCCCCAGCATTTT. It translates to CASSSYFGDPRNQPQHF. V and J are TRBV7-2 and TRBJ1-5, with no clear D. Trimming cost V 4 bases and J 4 bases, with 20 bases left between them. CDR1 is SGHTA and CDR2 is FQGNSA in the germline V gene. The CDR3 is 17 amino acids.

This clonotype has a count of ten or more. For the CDR3, the DNA is TGTGCCAGCTCCCGGACGTGGCCGGGTTACACAGATACGCAGTATTTT. It yields the protein CASSRTWPGYTDTQYF. The J gene is TRBJ2-3, the V gene TRBV6-1; D not certain. CDR1 and CDR2 from the germline V gene are MNHNS and SASEGT. The CDR3 sequence is 16 residues long. V lost 8 bases and J 2 bases, leaving 20 bases between the germline ends.

This clonotype was seen ten or more times. The chain combines TRBV11-1 with TRBJ2-3, with unresolved D. The CDR3 totals 12 residues. The V gene's germline CDR1 is SGHAT and CDR2 FQDESV (reference sequence). V was trimmed by 6 bases and J by 4 bases, leaving 8 bases between them. The CDR3 sequence: CASSSYADTQYF. The CDR3 DNA sequence: TGTGCCAGCAGTTCTTACGCAGATACGCAGTATTTT.

This clonotype has a count of ten or more. The chain joins TRBV20-1 to TRBJ2-5; D uncertain. From germline, CDR1 is DFQATT and CDR2 SNEGSKA (reference sequence). CDR3 length: 14 amino acids. The ends were cut back, 7 bases at V and 1 base at J, with 16 bases in the middle. The CDR3 loop is CSVPSSRIQETQYF. CDR3 coding DNA: TGCAGTGTTCCTTCTAGTCGCATCCAAGAGACCCAGTACTTC.

The CDR3: CASSLRHPSGRPAGELFF. The CDR3 DNA reads as TGTGCCAGCAGTCTCAGGCACCCTAGCGGGAGGCCCGCCGGGGAGCTGTTTTTT. The chain recombines TRBV6-1 with TRBJ2-2; 11 nucleotides line up with TRBD2. This CDR3 region has 18 residues. Trimming removed 5 bases from V and 6 bases from J; junction bases left unmatched: 14. Per germline, CDR1 MNHNS and CDR2 SASEGT.

This clonotype occurred many times. V and J are TRBV29-1 and TRBJ1-1; the D gene is possibly TRBD1 (5 bases). This CDR3 has 13 amino acids. CDR1 is SQVTM and CDR2 is ANQGSEA in the germline V gene. The germline V and J ends were trimmed by 4 bases and 4 bases, with 13 bases remaining between them. The CDR3 bases are TGCAGCGTTGTTGGTACGGGGGTCACTGAAGCTTTCTTT. This gives the protein CSVVGTGVTEAFF.

Points on this clonotype: A read error may account for a junction end that differs from germline. V and J are TRBV30 and TRBJ1-1, with D perhaps matching TRBD1 (6 bases). The CDR3 is 13 residues long. Germline CDR1 GTSNPN, CDR2 SVGIG (reference sequence). Here the CDR3 reads CAWTQGLGTEASF. The DNA of the CDR3 is TGTGCCTGGACTCAGGGGCTGGGGACTGAAGCTTCCTTT.

This clonotype came up many times. This chain uses TRBV11-2 with TRBJ2-1, with TRBD1 matching over 9 bases. J gave up 4 bases and V 5 bases, and 6 bases lay outside the gene matches. Per germline, CDR1 SGHAT and CDR2 FQNNGV. The CDR3 runs 15 residues. The CDR3 protein is CASSSRGQGYNEQFF. The CDR3 region has the DNA TGTGCCAGCAGCAGCCGGGGACAGGGTTACAATGAGCAGTTCTTC.